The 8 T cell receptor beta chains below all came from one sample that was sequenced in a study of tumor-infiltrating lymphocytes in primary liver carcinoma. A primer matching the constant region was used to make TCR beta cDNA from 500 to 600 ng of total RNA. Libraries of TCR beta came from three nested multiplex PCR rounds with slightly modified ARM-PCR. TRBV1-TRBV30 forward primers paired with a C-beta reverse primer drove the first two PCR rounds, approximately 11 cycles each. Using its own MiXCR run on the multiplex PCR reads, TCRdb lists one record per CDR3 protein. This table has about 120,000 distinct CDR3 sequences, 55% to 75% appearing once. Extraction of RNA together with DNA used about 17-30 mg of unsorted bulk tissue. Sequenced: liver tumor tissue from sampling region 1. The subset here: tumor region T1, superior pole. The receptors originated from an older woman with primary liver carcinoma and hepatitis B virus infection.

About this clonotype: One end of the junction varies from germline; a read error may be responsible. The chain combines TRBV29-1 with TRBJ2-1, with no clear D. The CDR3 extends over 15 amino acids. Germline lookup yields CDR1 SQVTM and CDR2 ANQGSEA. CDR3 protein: CSVEEGIVMGNVQFF. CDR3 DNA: TGCAGCGTTGAAGAGGGGATTGTCATGGGGAATGTGCAGTTCTTC.

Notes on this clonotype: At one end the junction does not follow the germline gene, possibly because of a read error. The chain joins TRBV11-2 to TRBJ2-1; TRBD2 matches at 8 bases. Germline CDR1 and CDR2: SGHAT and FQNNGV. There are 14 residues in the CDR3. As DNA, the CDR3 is TGTGCCAGCGGCCTCGGACTAGCTAACAATGTGCAGTTCTTC. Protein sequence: CASGLGLANNVQFF.

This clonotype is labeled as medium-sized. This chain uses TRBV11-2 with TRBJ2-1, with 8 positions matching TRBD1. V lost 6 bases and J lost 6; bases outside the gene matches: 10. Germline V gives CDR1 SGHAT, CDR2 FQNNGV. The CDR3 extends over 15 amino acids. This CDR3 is CASSFDRGKGNEQFF. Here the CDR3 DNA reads TGTGCCAGCAGTTTCGACAGGGGAAAGGGCAATGAGCAGTTCTTC.

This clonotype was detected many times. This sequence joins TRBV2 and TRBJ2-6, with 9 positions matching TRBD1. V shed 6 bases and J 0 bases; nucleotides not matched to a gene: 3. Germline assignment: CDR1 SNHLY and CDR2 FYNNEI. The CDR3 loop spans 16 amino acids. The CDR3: CASSKTGGSGANVLTF. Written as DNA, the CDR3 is TGTGCCAGCAGCAAGACAGGGGGCTCTGGGGCCAACGTCCTGACTTTC.

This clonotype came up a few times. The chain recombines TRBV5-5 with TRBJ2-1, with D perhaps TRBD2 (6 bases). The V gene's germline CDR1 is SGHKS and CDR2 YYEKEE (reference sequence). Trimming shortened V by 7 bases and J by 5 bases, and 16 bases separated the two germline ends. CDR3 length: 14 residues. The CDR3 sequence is CASGRTWRDNEQFF. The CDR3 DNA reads TGTGCCAGCGGACGGACCTGGAGGGACAATGAGCAGTTCTTC.

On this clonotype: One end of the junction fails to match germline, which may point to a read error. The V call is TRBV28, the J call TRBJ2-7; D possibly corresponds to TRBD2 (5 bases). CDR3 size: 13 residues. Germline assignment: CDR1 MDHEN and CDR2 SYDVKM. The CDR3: CASGLTGLYEQYF. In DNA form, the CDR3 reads TGTGCCAGCGGTTTGACTGGACTTTACGAGCAGTACTTC.

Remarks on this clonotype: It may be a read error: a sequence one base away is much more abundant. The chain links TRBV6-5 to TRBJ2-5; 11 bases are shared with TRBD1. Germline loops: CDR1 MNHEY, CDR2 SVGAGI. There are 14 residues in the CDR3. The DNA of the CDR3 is TGTGCCGGCAGTAGGGACAGGGGGCAAGAGACCCAGTACTTC. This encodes CAGSRDRGQETQYF.

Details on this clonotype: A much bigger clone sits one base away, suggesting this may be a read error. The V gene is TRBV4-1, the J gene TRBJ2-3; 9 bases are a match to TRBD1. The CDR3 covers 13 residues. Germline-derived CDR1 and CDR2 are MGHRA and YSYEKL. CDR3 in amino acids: CASSSPGQGTRYF. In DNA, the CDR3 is TGCGCCAGCAGTTCCCCGGGACAGGGCACGCGGTATTTT.